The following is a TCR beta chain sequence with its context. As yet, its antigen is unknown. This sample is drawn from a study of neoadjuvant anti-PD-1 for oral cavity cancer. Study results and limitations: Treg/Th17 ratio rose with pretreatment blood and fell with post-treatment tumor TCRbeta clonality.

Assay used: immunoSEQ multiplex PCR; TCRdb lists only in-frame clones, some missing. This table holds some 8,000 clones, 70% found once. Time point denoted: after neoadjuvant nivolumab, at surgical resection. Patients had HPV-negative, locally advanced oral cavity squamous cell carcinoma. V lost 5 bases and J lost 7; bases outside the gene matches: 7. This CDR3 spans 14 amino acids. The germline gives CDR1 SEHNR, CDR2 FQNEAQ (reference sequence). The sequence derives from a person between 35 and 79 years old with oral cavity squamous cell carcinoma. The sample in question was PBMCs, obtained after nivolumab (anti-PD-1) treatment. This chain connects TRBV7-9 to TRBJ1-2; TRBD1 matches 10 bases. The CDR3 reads CASSPGTGVTGYTF. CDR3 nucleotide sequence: TGTGCCAGCAGCCCCGGGACAGGGGTAACTGGCTACACCTTC.